This T cell receptor beta chain derives from a study of metastatic and nonmetastatic thyroid tumors. Thyroid surgery took place with no prior treatment in any patient. Between the trimmed V and J ends, which lost 5 bases and 12 bases, there was a span of 17 bases. In germline, CDR1 is SGHTA, CDR2 FQGNSA. This CDR3 has 13 residues. As originally analysed: CDR3 differences across clinicopathological groups were used to build a distant-metastasis classifier for papillary thyroid cancer. With MiXCR, TCRdb reprocessed the PCR reads. The V and J calls reflect TCRdb's pipeline rather than the authors' work. Altogether 30,000 or so clones are present, 25% to 35% being singletons, with the ten largest covering more than 25%.

The clonotype comes from a female donor with papillary thyroid cancer or a benign thyroid nodule (not recorded which). Some clones in this sample may be carry-over from other donors' samples. The J gene is TRBJ2-1, the V gene TRBV7-2; possible D gene TRBD1, 5 bases. The sequencing sample was made of blood. The CDR3 bases are TGTGCCAGCAGCCCATACAGGTGGATTGTGCAGTTCTTC. Translation: CASSPYRWIVQFF.